A single sample gave rise to the 6 T cell receptor beta chains below, sequenced in a study of T cell responses to AZD1222 COVID-19 vaccine. Using immunoSEQ multiplex PCR, the repertoire was profiled, and TCRdb retains in-frame clones only, with some absent. The table has roughly 120,000 clones, about 91% seen once; the top ten hold over 2.5%. The specimen comprised peripheral blood, sampled on day 0 of AZD1222 vaccination. These receptors came from an adult in good health.

This chain connects TRBV2 to TRBJ2-7, with 13 bases aligning to TRBD2. The germline gives CDR1 SNHLY, CDR2 FYNNEI. The ends lost 5 bases at V and 0 bases at J; junction bases unmatched: 10. The length of the CDR3 is 18 residues. The CDR3 nucleotides are TGTGCCAGCAGTTTTGGGACTAGCGGGAAAAGGAGCTCCTACGAGCAGTACTTC. Translation gives CASSFGTSGKRSSYEQYF.

The chain has TRBV14 and TRBJ1-2; D remains ambiguous. The CDR3 extends over 16 amino acids. CDR1 and CDR2 from the germline V gene are SGHDN and FVKESK. V gave up 0 bases and J gave up 7 bases, with 18 bases separating them. The CDR3 protein is CASSQDLVGILGGYTF. In DNA, the CDR3 is TGTGCCAGCAGCCAAGATCTTGTGGGAATCCTGGGTGGCTACACCTTC.

V and J are TRBV19 and TRBJ2-7; 12 nucleotides align to TRBD1. The CDR3 extends over 13 amino acids. Germline CDR1 is LNHDA and CDR2 is SQIVND (reference sequence). Trimming removed 6 bases from V and 5 bases from J; junction bases left unmatched: 2. This CDR3 reads CASRGQGAHEQYF. The CDR3 DNA follows: TGTGCCAGTAGGGGACAGGGGGCTCACGAGCAGTACTTC. Complete variable domain (other parts from reference TRBV19 and TRBJ2-7): DGGITQSPKYLFRKEGQNVTLSCEQNLNHDAMYWYRQDPGQGLRLIYYSQIVNDFQKGDIAEGYSVSREKKESFPLTVTSAQKNPTAFYLCASRGQGAHEQYFGPGTRLTVT.

V and J are TRBV9 and TRBJ2-3; 9 bases agree with TRBD2. CDR1 SGDLS and CDR2 YYNGEE come from the germline V gene. The CDR3 sequence is 15 residues long. Losses at the gene ends were 3 bases for V and 0 bases for J; bases not matched to a gene: 2. The CDR3 nucleotides read TGTGCCAGCAGCGACCTAGCGGGAAGCACAGATACGCAGTATTTT. Translating gives CASSDLAGSTDTQYF.

J is TRBJ1-4 and V is TRBV6-5, with a tentative D call TRBD1 (5 bases). This CDR3 contains 14 residues. Trimming removed 4 bases from V and 7 bases from J, with 13 bases in between. The germline V gene encodes CDR1 MNHEY and CDR2 SVGAGI. The CDR3 loop is CASSLGQGSEKLFF. DNA of the CDR3: TGTGCCAGCAGTTTGGGGCAGGGTAGTGAAAAACTGTTTTTT.

This chain joins TRBV14 and TRBJ2-3; TRBD2 matches 8 bases. The CDR3 loop spans 15 amino acids. V lost 8 bases, J lost 5 bases, and 12 bases stayed unmatched. Germline loops: CDR1 SGHDN, CDR2 FVKESK. The CDR3 here is CASFETGGPIDTQYF. For the CDR3, the DNA is TGTGCCAGCTTTGAGACGGGAGGGCCTATAGATACGCAGTATTTT.